In its sample, the clone carrying this TCR beta chain was seen many times. What it recognizes is unknown. This sample stems from a study of neurological immune-mediated disorders. The study's findings and limits: Healthy controls had more TCR clonal expansion than multiple sclerosis, which showed the least, whereas HTLV-1-associated myelopathy showed the most.

PBMCs stored at -80 C, numbering 2 million, were the origin of the unsorted libraries. Each TCR transcript was tagged with a 10-nucleotide random UMI during 5'RACE. Each CDR3 protein gets one entry after TCRdb re-called the 5' RACE reads with MiXCR. Altogether approximately 50,000 distinct CDR3 sequences are present, 10% being singletons, with the ten largest covering roughly 5.2%. The CDR3 totals 21 residues. The sequencing sample was made of PBMCs. The genes are TRBV21-1 and TRBJ2-1; TRBD1 is the table's D call, not checked against the DNA. TRBV21-1 is marked as a pseudogene. The receptor's source is a man between 65 and 85 years old with HTLV-1-associated myelopathy (HAM/TSP). The CDR3 loop reads CASSKLTRTGVDGGVYNEQFF. Written as DNA, the CDR3 is TGTGCCAGCAGCAAGTTGACGCGGACAGGGGTTGATGGCGGAGTCTACAATGAGCAGTTCTTC.